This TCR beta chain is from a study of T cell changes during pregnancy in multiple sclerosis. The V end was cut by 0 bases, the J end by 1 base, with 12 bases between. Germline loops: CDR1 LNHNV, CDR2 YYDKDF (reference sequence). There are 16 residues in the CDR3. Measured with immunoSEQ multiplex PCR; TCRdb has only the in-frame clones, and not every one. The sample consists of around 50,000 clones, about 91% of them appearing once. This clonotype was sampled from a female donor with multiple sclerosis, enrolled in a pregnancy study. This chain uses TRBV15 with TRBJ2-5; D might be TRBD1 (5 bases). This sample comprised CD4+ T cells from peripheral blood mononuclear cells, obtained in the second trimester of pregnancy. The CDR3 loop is CATSRDLTVPQETQYF. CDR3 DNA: TGTGCCACCAGCAGAGATCTGACAGTACCCCAAGAGACCCAGTACTTC.